Each of the 16 T cell receptor beta chains below was sequenced from the same sample in a study of blood T cell repertoires in COVID-19. Measured with immunoSEQ multiplex PCR; TCRdb has only the in-frame clones, and not every one. The sample contains 200,000 to 250,000 clones, around 85% of which appear only once. The sample taken for sequencing was peripheral blood. These receptors were taken from an elderly man with acute or convalescent COVID-19.

The chain recombines TRBV3-1 (or the pseudogene TRBV3-2) with TRBJ2-5; D gene ambiguous. The CDR3 runs 14 residues. The V gene's germline CDR1 is LGHDT and CDR2 YNNKEL (reference sequence). Trimming pared 4 bases from V and 5 bases from J, leaving 14 bases between. This CDR3 reads CASSPPVVGETQYF. The CDR3 DNA reads as TGTGCCAGCAGCCCCCCGGTGGTCGGGGAGACCCAGTACTTC.

The chain uses TRBV25-1 and TRBJ1-2; 10 bases are shared with TRBD1. CDR1 is MGHDK, CDR2 SYGVNS, per germline. The CDR3 is made up of 14 amino acids. Unmatched junction bases numbered 7, after V lost 6 bases and J lost 6 bases. DNA for the CDR3: TGTGCCAGCAGGGAGACAGGGGGCGCGAATGGCTACACCTTC. Protein product: CASRETGGANGYTF.

This clone turned up a few times. V and J are TRBV2 and TRBJ1-2, with D tentatively TRBD1 (5 bases). The CDR3 extends over 15 amino acids. V shed 2 bases and J shed 6 bases, with 16 bases lying between them. CDR1 and CDR2 (germline): SNHLY, FYNNEI. CDR3 protein: CASSERSWGEHGYTF. As DNA, the CDR3 is TGTGCCAGCAGTGAAAGGTCTTGGGGGGAGCATGGCTACACCTTC.

The V call is TRBV28, the J call TRBJ1-5; D might be TRBD1 (6 bases). This CDR3 is 14 amino acids long. Trimming removed 3 bases at V and 6 bases at J, with 12 bases between. Germline V gives CDR1 MDHEN, CDR2 SYDVKM. The CDR3 sequence is CASSLRQVSQPQHF. The CDR3 DNA sequence: TGTGCCAGCAGTTTGAGACAGGTATCTCAGCCCCAGCATTTT.

This chain links TRBV6-5 with TRBJ2-3, with D possibly called TRBD1 or TRBD2 (7 bases each). Trimming cost V 10 bases and J 2 bases, with 16 bases left between them. This CDR3 has 14 residues. Germline CDR1 reads MNHEY; CDR2 reads SVGAGI. The CDR3 reads CAIRGGSFTDTQYF. CDR3 bases: TGTGCCATCAGGGGGGGGAGCTTCACAGATACGCAGTATTTT.

The chain links TRBV5-1 to TRBJ1-5, with 7 nucleotides matching TRBD1. Looked up from germline, CDR1 is SGHRS and CDR2 is YFSETQ. V gave up 0 bases and J gave up 5 bases; unmatched junction bases: 5. The CDR3 consists of 15 residues. The CDR3 loop reads CASSLAGTVDQPQHF. The CDR3 DNA follows: TGCGCCAGCAGCTTGGCCGGGACAGTAGATCAGCCCCAGCATTTT.

The V and J genes are TRBV28 and TRBJ2-4, with 11 bases that match TRBD1. Germline CDR1 MDHEN, CDR2 SYDVKM. J was trimmed by 7 bases and V by 6 bases; bases with no gene match: 5. The length of the CDR3 is 14 residues. The CDR3 DNA reads as TGTGCCAGCAGCTCCGGGACAGGGGGGAACATTCAGTACTTC. Translated, it gives CASSSGTGGNIQYF.

This CDR3 reads CASSIVTGELFF. CDR3 nucleotides: TGTGCCAGTAGTATAGTAACCGGGGAGCTGTTTTTT. The chain carries TRBV19 and TRBJ2-2; no reliable D call. CDR1 LNHDA and CDR2 SQIVND come from the germline V gene (reference sequence). V lost 1 base to trimming and J lost 5 bases, with 2 bases between them. The CDR3 is made up of 12 amino acids. Looking up the rest from reference TRBV19 and TRBJ2-2 gives the full variable domain: DGGITQSPKYLFRKEGQNVTLSCEQNLNHDAMYWYRQDPGQGLRLIYYSQIVNDFQKGDIAEGYSVSREKKESFPLTVTSAQKNPTAFYLCASSIVTGELFFGEGSRLTVL.

This clone has a single count. The chain uses TRBV24-1 and TRBJ2-1; 13 positions match TRBD2. V trimming: 4 bases; J trimming: 11 bases; junction bases outside the gene matches: 13. CDR1 and CDR2 from the germline V gene are KGHDR and SFDVKD. The length of the CDR3 is 17 residues. CDR3 residues: CATSEPKGLAGHEQQFF. The CDR3 DNA is TGTGCCACCAGTGAGCCCAAGGGACTAGCGGGACATGAGCAGCAGTTCTTC.

This clone was recorded only once. J is TRBJ1-1 and V is TRBV5-4; a weak D match, TRBD1 (6 bases). V dropped 0 bases and J dropped 0 bases, with 6 bases sitting between them. CDR1 is SGHNT, CDR2 YYREEE, per germline (reference sequence). This CDR3 contains 14 residues. CDR3 DNA sequence: TGTGCCAGCAGCTTGGAGGGGGTGAACACTGAAGCTTTCTTT. Its protein product is CASSLEGVNTEAFF.

V and J are TRBV5-1 and TRBJ2-7; weak D call: TRBD1 (6 bases). The CDR3 covers 15 residues. V was clipped by 1 base and J by 0 bases, with 11 bases between them. CDR1 and CDR2 from the germline V gene are SGHRS and YFSETQ. CDR3 in DNA: TGCGCCAGCAGCTTGTGGCAGGGGCCCTCCTACGAGCAGTACTTC. Translating it yields CASSLWQGPSYEQYF. Full variable domain (rest looked up from reference TRBV5-1 and TRBJ2-7): KAGVTQTPRYLIKTRGQQVTLSCSPISGHRSVSWYQQTPGQGLQFLFEYFSETQRNKGNFPGRFSGRQFSNSRSEMNVSTLELGDSALYLCASSLWQGPSYEQYFGPGTRLTVT.

The chain has TRBV6-6 and TRBJ1-1; TRBD1 agrees at 10 bases. CDR3 length: 13 residues. V was clipped by 3 bases and J by 7 bases; unmatched bases: 2. CDR1 and CDR2 (germline): MNHNY, SVGAGI (reference sequence). CDR3 sequence reads: CASSYGTGDEAFF. CDR3 in DNA: TGTGCCAGCAGTTATGGGACAGGGGATGAAGCTTTCTTT.

The chain has TRBV30 and TRBJ1-3; 7 bases align to TRBD1. CDR1 and CDR2 from the germline V gene are GTSNPN and SVGIG (reference sequence). This CDR3 comprises 14 residues. Trimming removed 2 bases from V and 5 bases from J; junction bases left unmatched: 6. Written as DNA, the CDR3 is TGTGCCTGGAGTCCCCCGGGACAGCGAAACACCATATATTTT. It is translated as CAWSPPGQRNTIYF.

CDR3: CAWRQQGAWSYGYTF. CDR3 sequence (DNA): TGTGCCTGGAGACAACAGGGGGCCTGGAGCTATGGCTACACCTTC. The genes are TRBV30 and TRBJ1-2, with 9 bases aligning to TRBD1. Germline CDR1 reads GTSNPN; CDR2 reads SVGIG (reference sequence). The CDR3 has 15 residues. V gave up 3 bases and J gave up 4 bases; unmatched junction bases: 9.

This chain connects TRBV11-3 to TRBJ2-2; a weak D match, TRBD1 (5 bases). Trimming shortened V by 4 bases and J by 1 base, and 22 bases separated the two germline ends. Germline values: CDR1 SGHNT, CDR2 YENEEA. The CDR3 is made up of 19 amino acids. Here the CDR3 reads CASSSTLIGAGGNTGELFF. In nucleotides, the CDR3 is TGTGCCAGCAGCTCCACTCTCATTGGGGCAGGCGGGAACACCGGGGAGCTGTTTTTT.

The rearrangement links TRBV5-8 to TRBJ2-3; 9 nucleotides line up with TRBD2. This CDR3 comprises 15 residues. V lost 3 bases and J lost 3; bases outside the gene matches: 5. Germline-derived CDR1 and CDR2 are SGHTS and YDEGEE. Written as DNA, the CDR3 is TGTGCCAGCAGCTCTGGACTAGCGTGGACAGATACGCAGTATTTT. Translated, it gives CASSSGLAWTDTQYF.